The text below deals with one T cell receptor beta chain. Its target antigen remains unknown. No much larger clone is present one base from it, and per-base qualities are unavailable. The sample comes from a study of CD8+ T cells in alopecia areata (dated by TCRdb to between 2018 and 2020). Background for the entire study: The treated patients took part in an open-label pilot trial in which moderate-to-severe alopecia areata was treated with oral tofacitinib at 5 to 10 mg twice daily. Tofacitinib was given for 6 to 18 months, followed by 6 months of follow-up off drug to assess delayed response and recurrence. To study T cell clonal expansion in alopecia areata, the researchers applied high-throughput TCRbeta sequencing to both the C3H/HeJ mouse model and human patients. Human TCRbeta sequencing covered scalp tissue and sorted CD4+ and CD8+ peripheral blood T cells from patchy and totalis/universalis alopecia areata patients and healthy controls. Patients on tofacitinib were biopsied at baseline and after 4 and 24 weeks of treatment, and several of the patients also had a later scalp biopsy. Scalp clonality was compared among normal scalp (n=4), patchy alopecia areata scalp (n=8), and alopecia totalis/universalis scalp (n=8). RNA was obtained with the PAXgene miRNA kit for fixed scalp, the miRNeasy kit for PBMCs, and the RNeasy kit for mouse skin. TCRbeta CDR3 regions were amplified by immunoSEQ multiplex PCR with 35 Vbeta forward and 13 Jbeta reverse primers. The study at large found these results: Compared with normal scalp, lesional scalp had higher clonality and more expanded CD8+ clones, particularly in alopecia totalis/universalis, a pattern that suggests antigenic drive. Scalp TCR repertoire analysis is complicated because resident alphabeta T cells in normal human skin are also sequenced, whereas mouse skin is dominated by gammadelta T cells. Compared with mice, TCR sequences shared between patients were less clear, possibly partly because of HLA diversity across the patient population.

Including cysteine and phenylalanine, the CDR3 has 14 amino acids. Left in the record is the CDR3 DNA by itself, 42 bases read in frame from the first base. Based on the germline V gene (reference sequence), the CDR1 and CDR2 sequences are SGHNT and YYREEE. V and J are truncated by 5 bases and 10 bases respectively, leaving an intervening sequence of 21 bases. Libraries were made using the immunoSEQ multiplex PCR assay. RNA was extracted from all samples and reverse transcribed into cDNA as template for TCR sequencing. SuperScript III was used to make first-strand cDNA, primed with a 2:1 mix of oligo-dT and random hexamers. A synthetic immune receptor repertoire was used to gauge amplification bias, and whatever bias remained was removed computationally. As for how the authors treated the data: After raw reads were preprocessed to remove errors, the CDR3 was defined following IMGT conventions as running from the conserved cysteine to phenylalanine. Clonality was computed by normalizing Shannon entropy by log2 of the number of productive unique TCRs and subtracting the result from 1. CD4 or CD8 identity of scalp clones was inferred by cross-referencing scalp TCRbeta sequences with sorted blood CD4 and CD8 repertoires. TCRdb stores this immuneACCESS table with in-frame sequences only. Part of the clones is absent; in the studies checked, under half of the shortfall reflects unresolved V genes, and no reason is known for the rest. V, J and clone size derive from that table, while D and trimming were established from the DNA sequence. For this sample the table gives about 200,000 clones, of which 50% to 60% were detected only once. Of the sample, over 0.4% falls within the top ten clones.

The time point label on this specimen signifies: baseline before oral tofacitinib. Peripheral blood and lesional scalp punch biopsies were obtained from patients with alopecia areata. After PBMCs were isolated by density centrifugation and stained for CD3, CD4 and CD8, a FACSAria was used to sort CD4+ and CD8+ T cells. The chain employs TRBV5-4 and TRBJ1-2; no D gene call is confident. This receptor was identified in a human donor with alopecia areata. The sequencing here drew on CD4+ T cells sorted from blood, taken at week 0. The DNA is as follows: TGTGCCAGCAGTCCAGATGGAGGGAGGATTGACTACACCTTC. Its protein product is CASSPDGGRIDYTF.